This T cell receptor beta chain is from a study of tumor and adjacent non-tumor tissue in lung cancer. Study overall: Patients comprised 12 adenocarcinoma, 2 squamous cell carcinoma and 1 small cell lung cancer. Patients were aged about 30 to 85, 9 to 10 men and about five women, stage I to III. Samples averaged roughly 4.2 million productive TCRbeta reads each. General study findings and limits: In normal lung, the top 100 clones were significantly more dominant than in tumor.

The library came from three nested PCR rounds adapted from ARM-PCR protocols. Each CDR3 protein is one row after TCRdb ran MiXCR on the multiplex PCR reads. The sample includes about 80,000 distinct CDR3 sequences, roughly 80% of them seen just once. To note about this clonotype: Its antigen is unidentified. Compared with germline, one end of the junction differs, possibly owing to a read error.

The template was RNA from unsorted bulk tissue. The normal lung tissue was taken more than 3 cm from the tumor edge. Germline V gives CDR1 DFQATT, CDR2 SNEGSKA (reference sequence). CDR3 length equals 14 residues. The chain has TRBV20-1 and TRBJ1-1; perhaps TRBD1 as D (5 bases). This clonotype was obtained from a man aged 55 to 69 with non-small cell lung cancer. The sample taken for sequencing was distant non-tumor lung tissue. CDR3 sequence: CSASGRGMNTEAFF. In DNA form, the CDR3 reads TGCAGTGCCAGCGGGAGGGGTATGAATACTGAGGCTTTCTTT.